Listed below are T cell receptor beta chains from one sample, sequenced in a study of OX40 agonist ivuxolimab in advanced cancers. Sequencing was performed with immunoSEQ multiplex PCR; in TCRdb, only in-frame clones are kept and a portion is missing. The sample consists of some 45,000 clones, about 79% of them appearing once. Specimen: CD4+ or CD8+ T cells sorted from blood, collected in a trial of the OX40 agonist ivuxolimab. These receptors were collected from an adult with an advanced solid tumor such as melanoma, head and neck, liver or kidney cancer. Each CDR3 is given with its conserved first and last residue.

v_gene	j_gene	CDR3aa
TRBV5-1	TRBJ2-2	CASSRPGGELFF
TRBV9	TRBJ2-2	CASSVWSGTTSTGELFF
TRBV30	TRBJ1-2	CAWRQGWGYTF
TRBV9	NA	CASSVGTGGPQSEQYF
TRBV20-1	TRBJ2-5	CSADSGETQYF
TRBV15	TRBJ2-2	CATSGRDGTNTGELFF
TRBV7-2	TRBJ1-1	CASSSPGGGAFF
TRBV4-2	TRBJ2-3	CASSQEASGALSPYF
TRBV2	TRBJ1-3	CASSGSVRGGNTIYF
TRBV19	TRBJ2-1	CASSIAGGNNEQFF
TRBV15	TRBJ1-2	CATSPGRGVNYGYTF
TRBV7-9	TRBJ2-7	CASSVTASPYEQYF
TRBV7-8	TRBJ2-6	CASKRGGANVLTF
TRBV6-1	TRBJ2-7	CASSRGTTSYEQYF
TRBV10-2	NA	CASIPGQGKHEQYF
TRBV27	TRBJ1-5	CASSFWGDNQPQHF
TRBV21-1	TRBJ1-2	CASSKSLAGEWYGYTF
TRBV28	TRBJ2-3	CASRPPLAALDTQYF
TRBV20-1	TRBJ2-5	CSARGTETQYF
TRBV4-3	TRBJ1-5	CASSQDGSSESTQHF
TRBV2	TRBJ2-3	CASSERGQGATDTQYF
TRBV5-1	TRBJ2-7	CASSSGGLNYEQYF
TRBV7-2	TRBJ1-5	CASSLQGDQPQHF
TRBV5-8	TRBJ2-4	CASSLGSGGRAIQYF
TRBV27	TRBJ1-1	CASSWGQRTEAFF
TRBV9	TRBJ2-1	CASSVETYNEQFF
TRBV27	TRBJ2-5	CASSEGLAGVATQYF
TRBV29-1	TRBJ2-7	CSVEASGAYEQYF
TRBV6-1	TRBJ2-7	CAISESGQGARYEQYF
TRBV18	TRBJ2-5	CASSRGAGGVETQYF
TRBV5-1	TRBJ2-2	CASSLAGGVTGELFF
TRBV6-1	TRBJ2-7	CASSELSPQVEYEQYF
TRBV27	TRBJ1-5	CASSLSGAQPQHF
TRBV7-2	TRBJ1-5	CASSLGRNQPQHF
TRBV6-6	TRBJ1-2	CASRNDASYGYTF
TRBV2	TRBJ2-1	CASSEGFLASSYNEQFF
TRBV10-2	TRBJ2-1	CASSESRGGISSYNEQFF
TRBV6-5	TRBJ1-3	CASSYSMGNGNTIYF
TRBV6-5	TRBJ1-6	CASRFPGNYNSPLHF
TRBV7-2	TRBJ2-6	CASSSAVGSGANVLTF
TRBV11-1	TRBJ2-7	CASSLAGNEQYF
TRBV9	TRBJ2-2	CASSVWDRGRELFF
TRBV5-1	TRBJ1-3	CASSFNSYSGNTIYF
TRBV6-5	TRBJ1-1	CASSYKARTEAFF
TRBV7-9	TRBJ2-3	CASSPRTVGTDTQYF
TRBV2	TRBJ1-2	CASSEAPRDGYTF
TRBV7-9	TRBJ2-1	CASSPTRSTYNEQFF